Shown below are 27 T cell receptor beta chains from a single sample sequenced in a study of response to subunit inactivated influenza vaccine. TCRdb passed the RT-PCR reads through MiXCR, listing each CDR3 protein once. The sample has approximately 500,000 distinct CDR3 sequences; 12% to 15% are singletons. The sequenced sample was PBMCs from blood, obtained about 12 days after vaccination. The receptors shown here come from a man in his forties or fifties who received an inactivated influenza vaccine.

This clonotype was counted a few times. The rearrangement links TRBV20-1 to TRBJ2-3; D assignment may be TRBD1 or TRBD2 (5 bases each). Germline loops: CDR1 DFQATT, CDR2 SNEGSKA (reference sequence). The CDR3 spans 14 residues. V was cut by 8 bases and J by 4 bases, with 19 bases left in between. The DNA for the CDR3 is TGCAGTCTAAGCAGGCAAGGGGACCCAGATACGCAGTATTTT. It is translated as CSLSRQGDPDTQYF.

This clonotype came up many times. This rearrangement joins TRBV20-1 to TRBJ2-1; TRBD1 matches 8 bases. The CDR3 is 14 amino acids. Trimming removed 5 bases from V and 3 bases from J; junction bases left unmatched: 6. Germline V lookup: CDR1 DFQATT, CDR2 SNEGSKA (reference sequence). CDR3 sequence: CSADRGEDYNEQFF. Here the CDR3 DNA reads TGCAGTGCTGACAGGGGCGAGGACTACAATGAGCAGTTCTTC.

This clonotype was seen only a few times. Here the CDR3 DNA reads TGTGCCAGCAGCGTATCGGGCTCTGGGGCCAACGTCCTGACTTTC. Encoded protein: CASSVSGSGANVLTF. V is TRBV9 and J is TRBJ2-6; D gene unclear. V lost 1 base, J lost 0 bases, and 5 bases lay in between. This CDR3 comprises 15 residues. CDR1 is SGDLS, CDR2 YYNGEE, per germline.

V usage is TRBV20-1 and J usage is TRBJ2-1, with 8 bases fitting TRBD1. This CDR3 region has 18 residues. The germline CDR1 and CDR2 sequences are DFQATT and SNEGSKA (reference sequence). Trimming took 6 bases from V and 0 from J; bases not matched to a gene: 16. CDR3 residues: CSAVPGQATHSSYNEQFF. The CDR3, as DNA: TGCAGTGCGGTACCGGGACAGGCTACCCATTCCTCCTACAATGAGCAGTTCTTC.

This clonotype showed up just a few times. The chain carries TRBV6-2 or TRBV6-3 and TRBJ2-7; D is unresolved. This CDR3 is built from 12 residues. Trimming took off 3 bases at V and 6 bases at J, with 9 bases between the two ends. CDR1 and CDR2 from the germline V gene are MNHEY and SVGEGT. The CDR3 sequence: CASSYGGIEQYF. Here the CDR3 DNA reads TGTGCCAGCAGTTATGGTGGAATCGAGCAGTACTTC.

This clonotype was counted between two and nine times. The V gene is TRBV29-1, the J gene TRBJ2-2; weak D call: TRBD2 (5 bases). The V gene's germline CDR1 is SQVTM and CDR2 ANQGSEA. The CDR3 contains 13 residues. Deletions cut 6 bases from V and 6 bases from J, with 14 bases between. CDR3 nucleotides: TGCAGCGTAGGAGGAGGCCGCCCCGGGGAGCTGTTTTTT. Its translation: CSVGGGRPGELFF.

The CDR3 bases are TGTGCCAGCAGCTTGACCCAAAGCAATGAGCAGTTCTTC. Residues: CASSLTQSNEQFF. This sequence joins TRBV5-8 and TRBJ2-1; D gene ambiguous. Trimming removed 1 base from V and 6 bases from J, with 8 bases in between. The CDR3 covers 13 residues. Germline CDR1 SGHTS, CDR2 YDEGEE.

V gene TRBV7-9 combines with J gene TRBJ1-4, with D uncertain. In germline, CDR1 is SEHNR, CDR2 FQNEAQ (reference sequence). Trimming stripped 2 bases from V and 5 bases from J, with 9 bases between. The CDR3 has 14 residues. DNA of the CDR3: TGTGCCAGCAGCTTATTGTCCGGGAATGAAAAACTGTTTTTT. It encodes CASSLLSGNEKLFF. Complete variable domain (other parts from reference TRBV7-9 and TRBJ1-4): DTGVSQNPRHKITKRGQNVTFRCDPISEHNRLYWYRQTLGQGPEFLTYFQNEAQLEKSRLLSDRFSAERPKGSFSTLEIQRTEQGDSAMYLCASSLLSGNEKLFFGSGTQLSVL.

The chain links TRBV5-1 to TRBJ2-3, with D unclear. The CDR3 covers 15 residues. Germline V CDR1 and CDR2: SGHRS, YFSETQ. V gave up 2 bases and J gave up 2 bases, with 12 bases separating them. The CDR3 nucleotides are TGCGCCAGCAGCTTACCCCCCCCGCCCACAGATACGCAGTATTTT. Translated, it gives CASSLPPPPTDTQYF.

This clonotype was found a few times. The gene calls are TRBV12-3 or TRBV12-4 and TRBJ2-7; 8 bases align to TRBD2. Trimming at V came to 5 bases and at J to 3 bases, leaving 6 bases not matched to a gene. CDR3 length: 14 residues. CDR3 in DNA: TGTGCCAGCAGTGGCGGGACTAGTTACTACGAGCAGTACTTC. Translated, it gives CASSGGTSYYEQYF.

The chain joins TRBV19 to TRBJ2-2, with D possibly TRBD2 on 6 matching bases. V dropped 5 bases and J dropped 4 bases, with 14 bases sitting between them. The CDR3 runs to 15 residues. CDR1 and CDR2 from the germline V gene are LNHDA and SQIVND (reference sequence). The CDR3 loop reads CASSPGRVLTGELFF. The DNA for the CDR3 is TGTGCCAGTAGTCCCGGGAGAGTGCTCACCGGGGAGCTGTTTTTT.

The chain combines TRBV6-1 with TRBJ2-2; D gene ambiguous. Germline V gene lookup returns CDR1 MNHNS and CDR2 SASEGT. The CDR3 consists of 14 residues. V lost 6 bases, J lost 4 bases, and 12 bases lay in between. CDR3 in amino acids: CASRPVLITGELFF. The CDR3 DNA reads as TGTGCCAGCAGACCGGTTTTAATCACCGGGGAGCTGTTTTTT.

The chain combines TRBV7-2 with TRBJ2-1; possibly TRBD1 for D (6 bases). V shed 5 bases and J shed 4 bases, with 15 bases lying between them. This CDR3 region has 15 residues. The germline CDR1 and CDR2 sequences are SGHTA and FQGNSA. Here the CDR3 reads CASSQDRQYYNEQFF. The CDR3 coding sequence is TGTGCCAGCAGCCAAGACAGGCAGTATTACAATGAGCAGTTCTTC.

This clonotype was observed many times. This chain joins TRBV24-1 and TRBJ2-3, with 8 bases identical to TRBD1. CDR1 and CDR2 from the germline V gene are KGHDR and SFDVKD. The CDR3 consists of 14 residues. Germline trimming cut 6 bases from V and 1 base from J; bases unmatched to any gene: 2. The CDR3 sequence is CATSSGGGTDTQYF. For the CDR3, the DNA is TGTGCCACCAGTTCAGGGGGCGGCACAGATACGCAGTATTTT.

This chain joins TRBV11-2 and TRBJ2-3; 7 bases fit TRBD2. The CDR3 is made up of 19 amino acids. Losses at the gene ends were 0 bases for V and 2 bases for J; bases not matched to a gene: 14. Germline assignment: CDR1 SGHAT and CDR2 FQNNGV. CDR3 nucleotides: TGTGCCAGCAGCTTAGAATTTGTAGCGGGCACCGACTACACAGATACGCAGTATTTT. It yields the protein CASSLEFVAGTDYTDTQYF.

This clonotype has more than one count but fewer than ten. The genes are TRBV7-2 and TRBJ2-2; D is unclear. Per germline, CDR1 SGHTA and CDR2 FQGNSA. The CDR3 is made up of 15 amino acids. With 2 bases removed from V and 4 bases from J, the gap between germline ends came to 11 bases. The CDR3 loop is CASSLTLLGTGELFF. For the CDR3, the DNA is TGTGCCAGCAGCTTAACATTGCTAGGCACCGGGGAGCTGTTTTTT. Drawing the rest from reference TRBV7-2 and TRBJ2-2, the complete variable domain is GAGVSQSPSNKVTEKGKDVELRCDPISGHTALYWYRQSLGQGLEFLIYFQGNSAPDKSGLPSDRFSAERTGGSVSTLTIQRTQQEDSAVYLCASSLTLLGTGELFFGEGSRLTVL.

This clonotype was observed a handful of times. V is TRBV12-3 or TRBV12-4 and J is TRBJ1-1, with D uncertain. The germline V and J ends were trimmed by 6 bases and 2 bases, with 4 bases remaining between them. CDR3 length: 11 residues. CDR3 DNA sequence: TGTGCCAGCAGCATTAACACTGAAGCTTTCTTT. Amino acid sequence: CASSINTEAFF.

This clonotype was found a few times. Written as DNA, the CDR3 is TGTGCCAGCAGCTTGCGGGACGGGGACTCCTACGAGCAGTACTTC. Translated: CASSLRDGDSYEQYF. This rearrangement joins TRBV7-2 to TRBJ2-7; a weak D match, TRBD2 (6 bases). V lost 3 bases and J lost 0, with 12 bases in between. There are 15 residues in the CDR3. Germline V gene data show CDR1 as SGHTA and CDR2 as FQGNSA.

Only a few counts were recorded for this clonotype. The chain links TRBV28 to TRBJ1-2; 8 nucleotides line up with TRBD1. The CDR3 loop spans 14 amino acids. The J segment lost 4 bases and the V segment lost 4 bases, leaving 5 bases of the junction unmatched. Germline V gene sequence: CDR1 MDHEN, CDR2 SYDVKM. The CDR3 DNA follows: TGTGCCAGCAGTTCAGGGGGCGAAACCTATGGCTACACCTTC. Protein sequence: CASSSGGETYGYTF.

This chain joins TRBV12-3 or TRBV12-4 and TRBJ1-2; 9 bases match TRBD1. V was pared by 0 bases and J by 6 bases, with 5 bases of the junction left unmatched. There are 15 residues in the CDR3. The CDR3 nucleotides read TGTGCCAGCAGTTTAGCGACAGGGGGACGCGATGGCTACACCTTC. It yields the protein CASSLATGGRDGYTF.

V is TRBV15 and J is TRBJ2-5, with unresolved D. Per the germline V gene, CDR1 is LNHNV and CDR2 is YYDKDF (reference sequence). The CDR3 has 12 amino acids. Deletions cut 5 bases from V and 0 bases from J, with 4 bases between. The chain's CDR3 is CATSAHQETQYF. Here the CDR3 DNA reads TGTGCCACCAGCGCTCACCAAGAGACCCAGTACTTC.

The V call is TRBV11-3, the J call TRBJ2-1; TRBD2 might be the D (5 bases). The germline V gene has CDR1 SGHNT and CDR2 YENEEA. This CDR3 spans 14 amino acids. Deletions cut 5 bases from V and 4 bases from J, with 12 bases between. The CDR3 region has the DNA TGTGCCAGCAGCGAGAGAGGGTCTTACAATGAGCAGTTCTTC. Translation: CASSERGSYNEQFF.

This clonotype came up many times. The rearrangement uses TRBV6-2 or TRBV6-3 and TRBJ1-5; D gene unclear. Germline values: CDR1 MNHEY, CDR2 SVGEGT. CDR3 size: 19 residues. Trimming took 3 bases from V and 0 from J, leaving 21 bases between them. Here the CDR3 reads CASSYIGPAVIYSNQPQHF. CDR3 nucleotides: TGTGCCAGCAGTTATATAGGTCCGGCGGTCATCTATAGCAATCAGCCCCAGCATTTT.

V is TRBV6-1 and J is TRBJ2-1; a possible D gene is TRBD1 (6 bases). The V gene's germline CDR1 is MNHNS and CDR2 SASEGT. CDR3 length: 14 amino acids. The ends were cut back, 6 bases at V and 6 bases at J, with 15 bases in the middle. The CDR3 sequence: CASSTPGHFNEQFF. CDR3 nucleotides: TGTGCCAGCAGCACACCGGGACACTTCAATGAGCAGTTCTTC.

The V gene is TRBV7-3, the J gene TRBJ2-2; 11 positions agree with TRBD1. The ends lost 2 bases at V and 5 bases at J; junction bases unmatched: 4. The CDR3 totals 16 residues. The germline gives CDR1 SGHTA, CDR2 FQGTGA. The CDR3 spells CASSLRTGGQTGELFF. The CDR3 region has the DNA TGTGCCAGCAGCTTACGGACAGGGGGCCAGACCGGGGAGCTGTTTTTT.

The chain carries TRBV4-3 and TRBJ1-2; no reliable D call. The V gene lost 4 bases and the J gene lost 4 bases, with 16 bases spanning the gap. This CDR3 region has 15 residues. Germline lookup yields CDR1 LGHNA and CDR2 YSLEER. Here the CDR3 reads CASSPSLRGGYGYTF. Here the CDR3 DNA reads TGCGCCAGCAGCCCCTCTCTTCGGGGTGGCTATGGCTACACCTTC.

The chain joins TRBV12-3 or TRBV12-4 to TRBJ2-1; 8 bases line up with TRBD2. V lost 7 bases, J lost 9 bases, and 14 bases stayed unmatched. This CDR3 region has 15 residues. The CDR3 sequence is CASTRGLGVLREQFF. CDR3 sequence (DNA): TGTGCCAGCACAAGGGGACTAGGTGTCTTACGTGAGCAGTTCTTC.